This is a list of T cell receptor beta chains from one sample in a study of graft-versus-host responses after intestinal transplantation. Only in-frame clones appear in the TCRdb table, and some are missing; sequencing was by immunoSEQ multiplex PCR. The sample has some 100,000 clones; about nine tenths are singletons. These receptors are not linked to any known antigen. Sequenced here: unstimulated CD8+ T cells sorted from spleen or lymph node cells, sampled before intestinal transplant. The receptor set was obtained from a human donor who received an intestinal transplant. Each CDR3 is given without its conserved first and last residue. D genes are given only for firm matches.

v_gene: TRBV2
d_gene: NA
CDR3aa: ASSPRGGSPNTEAF

v_gene: TRBV13
d_gene: TRBD2
CDR3aa: ASSSTGLAHPYEQY

v_gene: TRBV9
d_gene: TRBD1
CDR3aa: ASSPSGQGRPEAF

v_gene: TRBV2
d_gene: NA
CDR3aa: ASSAGETGFRGGTDTQY

v_gene: TRBV4-2
d_gene: TRBD2
CDR3aa: ASSQRTSGSSYEQY

v_gene: TRBV5-6
d_gene: NA
CDR3aa: ASSLVVGDEQF

v_gene: TRBV6-1
d_gene: NA
CDR3aa: ASSLQHRTLTEQY

v_gene: TRBV6-5
d_gene: NA
CDR3aa: ASDPGGTEAF

v_gene: TRBV30
d_gene: NA
CDR3aa: AWAPGWGTGELF

v_gene: TRBV6-1
d_gene: NA
CDR3aa: ASSEQELYSNQPQH

v_gene: TRBV4-1
d_gene: TRBD1
CDR3aa: ASSQDYTGTGSYEQY

v_gene: TRBV9
d_gene: TRBD1
CDR3aa: ANRGLREKLF